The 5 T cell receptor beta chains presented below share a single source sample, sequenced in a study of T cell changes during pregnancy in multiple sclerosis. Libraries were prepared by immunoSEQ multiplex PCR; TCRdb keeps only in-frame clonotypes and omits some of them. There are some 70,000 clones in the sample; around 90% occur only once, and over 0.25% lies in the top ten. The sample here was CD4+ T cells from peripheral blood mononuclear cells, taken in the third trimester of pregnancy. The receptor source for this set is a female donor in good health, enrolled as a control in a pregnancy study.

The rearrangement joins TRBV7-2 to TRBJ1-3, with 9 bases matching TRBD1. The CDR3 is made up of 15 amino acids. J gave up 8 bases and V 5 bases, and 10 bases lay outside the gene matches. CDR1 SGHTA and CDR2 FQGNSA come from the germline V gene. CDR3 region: CASSQRTGAPYTIYF. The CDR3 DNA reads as TGTGCCAGCAGCCAAAGGACAGGGGCACCCTACACCATATATTTT.

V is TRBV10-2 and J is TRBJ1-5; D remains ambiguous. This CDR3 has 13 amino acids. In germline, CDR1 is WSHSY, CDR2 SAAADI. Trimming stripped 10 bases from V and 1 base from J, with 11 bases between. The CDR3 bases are TGCGCCACCAGACATAACAGCAATCAGCCCCAGCATTTT. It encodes CATRHNSNQPQHF.

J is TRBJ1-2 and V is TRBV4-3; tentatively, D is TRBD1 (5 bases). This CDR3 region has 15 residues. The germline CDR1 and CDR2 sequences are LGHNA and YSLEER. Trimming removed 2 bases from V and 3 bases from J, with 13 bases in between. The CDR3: CASSQSSGGYYGYTF. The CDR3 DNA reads TGCGCCAGCAGCCAATCGTCGGGGGGGTACTATGGCTACACCTTC.

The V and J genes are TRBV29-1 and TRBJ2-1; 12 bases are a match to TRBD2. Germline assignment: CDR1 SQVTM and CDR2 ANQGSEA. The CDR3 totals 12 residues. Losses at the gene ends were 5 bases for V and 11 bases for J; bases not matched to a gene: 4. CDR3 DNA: TGCAGCGTTCGGACTAGCGGGGACAAGCAGTTCTTC. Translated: CSVRTSGDKQFF.

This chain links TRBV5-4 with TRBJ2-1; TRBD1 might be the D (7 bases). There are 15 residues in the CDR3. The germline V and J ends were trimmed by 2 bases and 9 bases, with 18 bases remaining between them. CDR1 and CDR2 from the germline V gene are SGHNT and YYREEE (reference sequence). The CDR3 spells CASSLSGGLLAEQFF. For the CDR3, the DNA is TGTGCCAGCAGCTTATCAGGGGGGTTGCTGGCTGAGCAGTTCTTC.